This is a list of T cell receptor beta chains from one sample in a study of blood T cells in healthy people across ages. TCRdb fed the 5' RACE reads into MiXCR, producing one record per CDR3 protein. The profile shows about 1,600,000 distinct CDR3 sequences, approximately 40% of them singletons. Sequencing was performed on blood. The receptors come from a woman younger than 35 in good health. CDR3s include the opening cysteine and the closing phenylalanine or tryptophan. The order of the fields is clone size, V gene, J gene, D gene, CDR3 protein, CDR3 DNA. A D gene is named only where the DNA matches it firmly. Part of the rows lack a size; the others show once, few, many or a class for expanded clones.

abundance: few
v_gene: TRBV20-1
j_gene: TRBJ1-5
d_gene: .
CDR3aa: CSAQDSFQPQHF
CDR3nt: TGCAGTGCTCAAGACAGTTTCCAGCCCCAGCATTTT

abundance: .
v_gene: TRBV2
j_gene: TRBJ1-6
d_gene: .
CDR3aa: CASSGGGLTPLHF
CDR3nt: TGTGCCAGCAGTGGCGGGGGTCTCACACCCCTCCACTTT

abundance: .
v_gene: TRBV14
j_gene: TRBJ2-7
d_gene: .
CDR3aa: CASSQSLQGGEYGRDEQYF
CDR3nt: TGTGCCAGCAGCCAAAGCCTACAGGGAGGTGAATATGGGAGGGACGAGCAGTACTTC

abundance: .
v_gene: TRBV9
j_gene: TRBJ1-4
d_gene: .
CDR3aa: CASSASGVNEKLFF
CDR3nt: TGTGCCAGCAGCGCAAGCGGAGTGAATGAAAAACTGTTTTTT

abundance: once
v_gene: TRBV3-1
j_gene: TRBJ2-4
d_gene: .
CDR3aa: CASSQGGGPLSYERYF
CDR3nt: TGTGCCAGCAGCCAAGGAGGGGGGCCCCTCTCCTACGAGCGGTACTTC

abundance: many
v_gene: TRBV27
j_gene: TRBJ2-7
d_gene: .
CDR3aa: CASSLRQSYEQYF
CDR3nt: TGTGCCAGCAGTTTAAGGCAGTCCTACGAGCAGTACTTC

abundance: few
v_gene: TRBV4-1
j_gene: TRBJ2-6
d_gene: .
CDR3aa: CASSQDVGGWGSGANVLTF
CDR3nt: TGCGCCAGCAGCCAAGATGTCGGGGGATGGGGCTCTGGGGCCAACGTCCTGACTTTC

abundance: few
v_gene: TRBV10-3
j_gene: TRBJ1-2
d_gene: .
CDR3aa: CAIREETNPRLGYGYTF
CDR3nt: TGTGCCATCAGGGAGGAGACCAACCCTCGGCTTGGCTATGGCTACACCTTC

abundance: few
v_gene: TRBV20-1
j_gene: TRBJ2-1
d_gene: .
CDR3aa: CSARGAVDEQFF
CDR3nt: TGCAGTGCTAGAGGGGCCGTGGATGAGCAGTTCTTC

abundance: .
v_gene: TRBV9
j_gene: TRBJ2-1
d_gene: TRBD2
CDR3aa: CASSFSRTGGHEQFF
CDR3nt: TGTGCCAGCAGCTTCTCGCGGACGGGGGGACATGAGCAGTTCTTC

abundance: few
v_gene: TRBV18
j_gene: TRBJ2-3
d_gene: TRBD2
CDR3aa: CASSPRLAGEDLDTQYF
CDR3nt: TGTGCCAGCTCACCGCGACTAGCGGGGGAGGATTTGGATACGCAGTATTTT

abundance: few
v_gene: TRBV7-2
j_gene: TRBJ2-3
d_gene: TRBD1
CDR3aa: CASSARDRGTDTQYF
CDR3nt: TGTGCCAGCAGCGCCCGGGACAGGGGCACAGATACGCAGTATTTT

abundance: .
v_gene: TRBV6-5
j_gene: TRBJ2-7
d_gene: .
CDR3aa: CASSRGPVEQYF
CDR3nt: TGTGCCAGCAGCCGAGGCCCAGTCGAGCAGTACTTC

abundance: .
v_gene: TRBV20-1
j_gene: TRBJ2-3
d_gene: TRBD2
CDR3aa: CSATPTSGGTQYF
CDR3nt: TGCAGTGCTACCCCGACTAGCGGGGGCACGCAGTATTTT

abundance: .
v_gene: TRBV7-2
j_gene: TRBJ2-7
d_gene: .
CDR3aa: CASSLTPGTLYEQYF
CDR3nt: TGTGCCAGCAGCTTAACCCCGGGGACTCTCTACGAGCAGTACTTC

abundance: .
v_gene: TRBV2
j_gene: TRBJ1-1
d_gene: .
CDR3aa: CASSAVSDNTEAFF
CDR3nt: TGTGCCAGCAGTGCCGTCAGTGATAACACTGAAGCTTTCTTT

abundance: .
v_gene: TRBV5-1
j_gene: TRBJ2-3
d_gene: TRBD2
CDR3aa: CASSLVGLASDTQYF
CDR3nt: TGCGCCAGCAGCTTGGTCGGACTAGCATCAGATACGCAGTATTTT

abundance: .
v_gene: TRBV12-3/TRBV12-4
j_gene: TRBJ1-2
d_gene: .
CDR3aa: CASTQGGGAGGYTF
CDR3nt: TGTGCCAGCACCCAAGGGGGAGGGGCTGGTGGCTACACCTTC

abundance: .
v_gene: TRBV7-2
j_gene: TRBJ2-7
d_gene: TRBD1
CDR3aa: CASSTARTGAYEQYF
CDR3nt: TGTGCCAGCAGCACCGCCCGGACAGGCGCCTACGAGCAGTACTTC

abundance: .
v_gene: TRBV7-9
j_gene: TRBJ2-3
d_gene: TRBD1
CDR3aa: CASSPMTGGADTQYF
CDR3nt: TGTGCCAGCAGCCCAATGACAGGGGGCGCAGATACGCAGTATTTT

abundance: few
v_gene: TRBV5-6
j_gene: TRBJ2-4
d_gene: .
CDR3aa: CASSLVGIEQYF
CDR3nt: TGTGCCAGCAGCTTGGTAGGGATTGAGCAGTACTTC

abundance: .
v_gene: TRBV21-1
j_gene: TRBJ2-3
d_gene: .
CDR3aa: CASSTKYLEGPPSTDTQYF
CDR3nt: TGTGCCAGCAGCACAAAATACCTAGAGGGGCCCCCTAGCACAGATACGCAGTATTTT

abundance: .
v_gene: TRBV29-1
j_gene: TRBJ1-2
d_gene: .
CDR3aa: CSAEPVVGANYGYTF
CDR3nt: TGCAGCGCCGAACCAGTGGTCGGAGCTAACTATGGCTACACCTTC

abundance: few
v_gene: TRBV4-1
j_gene: TRBJ1-6
d_gene: .
CDR3aa: CASSQDGQGKGSPLHF
CDR3nt: TGCGCCAGCAGCCAAGATGGGCAGGGGAAGGGTTCACCCCTCCACTTT

abundance: few
v_gene: TRBV29-1
j_gene: TRBJ1-1
d_gene: .
CDR3aa: CSVEGPTNTEAFF
CDR3nt: TGCAGCGTTGAAGGTCCGACGAACACTGAAGCTTTCTTT

abundance: .
v_gene: TRBV7-3
j_gene: TRBJ1-2
d_gene: TRBD1
CDR3aa: CASSLTGSDREGYTF
CDR3nt: TGTGCCAGCAGCTTAACGGGTTCCGACAGGGAAGGCTACACCTTC

abundance: .
v_gene: TRBV10-3
j_gene: TRBJ1-1
d_gene: TRBD1
CDR3aa: CAISDRANEAFF
CDR3nt: TGTGCCATCAGCGACAGGGCCAATGAAGCTTTCTTT

abundance: .
v_gene: TRBV7-2
j_gene: TRBJ2-7
d_gene: .
CDR3aa: CASSITWGAYNEQYF
CDR3nt: TGTGCCAGCAGCATAACTTGGGGGGCCTACAATGAGCAGTACTTC

abundance: .
v_gene: TRBV12-3/TRBV12-4
j_gene: TRBJ2-1
d_gene: .
CDR3aa: CASSPQGQSSYNEQFF
CDR3nt: TGTGCCAGCAGTCCCCAGGGGCAGAGCTCCTACAATGAGCAGTTCTTC

abundance: few
v_gene: TRBV7-9
j_gene: TRBJ1-1
d_gene: .
CDR3aa: CASSLALVMNTEAFF
CDR3nt: TGTGCCAGCAGCTTAGCGCTAGTAATGAACACTGAAGCTTTCTTT

abundance: .
v_gene: TRBV27
j_gene: TRBJ1-6
d_gene: .
CDR3aa: CVSSFWSSPLHF
CDR3nt: TGTGTCAGCAGTTTCTGGTCTTCACCCCTCCACTTT

abundance: .
v_gene: TRBV12-3/TRBV12-4
j_gene: TRBJ2-1
d_gene: TRBD1
CDR3aa: CASGTGQGAHEQFF
CDR3nt: TGTGCCAGCGGGACCGGACAGGGGGCCCATGAGCAGTTCTTC

abundance: .
v_gene: TRBV9
j_gene: TRBJ1-2
d_gene: TRBD1
CDR3aa: CASSVDQDRDYGYTF
CDR3nt: TGTGCCAGCAGCGTAGACCAGGACAGGGACTATGGCTACACCTTC

abundance: .
v_gene: TRBV11-2
j_gene: TRBJ2-1
d_gene: .
CDR3aa: CASSLEPESSYNEQFF
CDR3nt: TGTGCCAGCAGCTTAGAACCGGAAAGCTCCTACAATGAGCAGTTCTTC

abundance: .
v_gene: TRBV10-3
j_gene: TRBJ2-2
d_gene: .
CDR3aa: CAISGTANTGELFF
CDR3nt: TGTGCCATCAGTGGGACAGCGAACACCGGGGAGCTGTTTTTT

abundance: .
v_gene: TRBV21-1
j_gene: TRBJ2-1
d_gene: .
CDR3aa: CASRQVDATVNEQFF
CDR3nt: TGTGCCAGCAGACAAGTGGACGCTACCGTCAATGAGCAGTTCTTC

abundance: few
v_gene: TRBV27
j_gene: TRBJ2-4
d_gene: TRBD1
CDR3aa: CASSLRATGAKNIQYF
CDR3nt: TGTGCCAGCAGTTTACGAGCGACAGGGGCCAAAAACATTCAGTACTTC

abundance: few
v_gene: TRBV25-1
j_gene: TRBJ2-5
d_gene: .
CDR3aa: CASSEFKETQYF
CDR3nt: TGTGCCAGCAGTGAATTTAAAGAGACCCAGTACTTC

abundance: .
v_gene: TRBV18
j_gene: TRBJ2-5
d_gene: .
CDR3aa: CASSPSIQETQYF
CDR3nt: TGTGCCAGCAGCCCCTCGATTCAAGAGACCCAGTACTTC

abundance: .
v_gene: TRBV18
j_gene: TRBJ2-7
d_gene: .
CDR3aa: CASSPQAVATGLSEQYF
CDR3nt: TGTGCCAGCTCACCACAGGCCGTCGCTACAGGACTTTCCGAGCAGTACTTC

abundance: few
v_gene: TRBV25-1
j_gene: TRBJ1-2
d_gene: .
CDR3aa: CASAEAGAFYGYTF
CDR3nt: TGTGCCTCGGCCGAGGCAGGGGCTTTCTATGGCTACACCTTC

abundance: .
v_gene: TRBV12-3/TRBV12-4
j_gene: TRBJ2-6
d_gene: TRBD1
CDR3aa: CASSPLLQGALHSGANVLTF
CDR3nt: TGTGCCAGCAGTCCCCTATTACAGGGGGCTCTACACTCTGGGGCCAACGTCCTGACTTTC